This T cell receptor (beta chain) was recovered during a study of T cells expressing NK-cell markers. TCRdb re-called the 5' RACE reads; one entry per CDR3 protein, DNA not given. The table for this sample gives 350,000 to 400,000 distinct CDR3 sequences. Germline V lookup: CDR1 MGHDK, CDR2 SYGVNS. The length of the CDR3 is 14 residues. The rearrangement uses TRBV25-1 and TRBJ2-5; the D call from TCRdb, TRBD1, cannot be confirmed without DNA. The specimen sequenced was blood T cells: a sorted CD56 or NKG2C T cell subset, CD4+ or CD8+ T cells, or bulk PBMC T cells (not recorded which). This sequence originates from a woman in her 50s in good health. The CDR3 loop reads CASSENRPGGTQYF.